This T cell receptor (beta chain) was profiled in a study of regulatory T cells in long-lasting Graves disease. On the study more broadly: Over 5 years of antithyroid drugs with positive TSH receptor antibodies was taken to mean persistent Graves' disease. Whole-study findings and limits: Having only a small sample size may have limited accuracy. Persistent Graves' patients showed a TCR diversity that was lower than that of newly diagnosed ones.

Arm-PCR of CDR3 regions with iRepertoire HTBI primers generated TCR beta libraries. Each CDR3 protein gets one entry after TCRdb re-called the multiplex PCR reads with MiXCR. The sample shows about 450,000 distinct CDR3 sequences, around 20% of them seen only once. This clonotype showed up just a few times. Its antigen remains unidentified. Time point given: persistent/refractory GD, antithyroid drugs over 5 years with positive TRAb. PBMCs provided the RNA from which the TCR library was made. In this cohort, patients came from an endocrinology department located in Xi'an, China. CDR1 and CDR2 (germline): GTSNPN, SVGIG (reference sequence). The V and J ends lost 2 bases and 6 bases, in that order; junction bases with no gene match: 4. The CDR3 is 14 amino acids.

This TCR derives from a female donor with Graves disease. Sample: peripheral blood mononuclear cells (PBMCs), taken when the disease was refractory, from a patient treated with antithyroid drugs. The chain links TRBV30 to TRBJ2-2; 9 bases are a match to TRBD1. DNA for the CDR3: TGTGCCTGGAGTCTAGGACAGGGGTCCGGGGAGCTGTTTTTT. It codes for CAWSLGQGSGELFF. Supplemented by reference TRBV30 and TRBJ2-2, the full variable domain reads SQTIHQWPATLVQPVGSPLSLECTVEGTSNPNLYWYRQAAGRGLQLLFYSVGIGQISSEVPQNLSASRPQDRQFILSSKKLLLSDSGFYLCAWSLGQGSGELFFGEGSRLTVL.